This T cell receptor (beta chain) emerged from a study of blood T cell repertoires in COVID-19. The trim removed 5 bases at V and 3 bases at J, leaving 5 bases unmatched. Germline CDR1 and CDR2: KGHDR and SFDVKD. The CDR3 has 17 amino acids. Profiled with immunoSEQ multiplex PCR; TCRdb holds only in-frame clones, not every one. The sample shows approximately 89,000 clones, more than 60% of them seen only once. The TCR originated in a human donor in a cohort sampled during active COVID-19. The material sequenced was peripheral blood. The chain recombines TRBV24-1 with TRBJ2-6; 11 positions match TRBD1. The CDR3 coding sequence is TGTGCCACCAGTGCCTGGACAGGGGGCGGTGGGGCCAACGTCCTGACTTTC. Protein product: CATSAWTGGGGANVLTF.